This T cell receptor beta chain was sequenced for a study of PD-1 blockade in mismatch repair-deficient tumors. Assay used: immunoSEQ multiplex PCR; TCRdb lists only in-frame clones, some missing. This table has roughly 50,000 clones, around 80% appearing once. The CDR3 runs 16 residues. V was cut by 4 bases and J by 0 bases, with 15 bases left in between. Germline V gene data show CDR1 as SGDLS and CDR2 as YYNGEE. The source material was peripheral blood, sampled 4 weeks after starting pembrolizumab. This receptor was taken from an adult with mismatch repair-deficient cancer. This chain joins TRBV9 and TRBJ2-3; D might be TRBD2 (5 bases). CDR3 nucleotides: TGTGCCAGCAGCCCACGGACTGCTTCTAGCACAGATACGCAGTATTTT. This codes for CASSPRTASSTDTQYF.